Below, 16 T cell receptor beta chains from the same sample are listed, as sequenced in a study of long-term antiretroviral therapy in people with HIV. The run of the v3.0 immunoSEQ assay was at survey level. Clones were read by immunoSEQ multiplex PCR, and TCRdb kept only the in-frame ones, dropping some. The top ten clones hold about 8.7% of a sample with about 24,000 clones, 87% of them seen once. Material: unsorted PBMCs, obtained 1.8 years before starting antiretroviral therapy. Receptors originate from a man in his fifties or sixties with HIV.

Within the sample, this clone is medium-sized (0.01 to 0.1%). The CDR3: CASRVGLALRNEQFF. CDR3 sequence (DNA): TGTGCCAGCAGGGTGGGGCTAGCGCTAAGGAATGAGCAGTTCTTC. The chain has TRBV27 and TRBJ2-1; a weak D match, TRBD2 (6 bases). The V end lost 6 bases, the J end lost 7 bases, and 19 bases lay between the germline ends. Germline assignment: CDR1 MNHEY and CDR2 SMNVEV (reference sequence). The CDR3 loop spans 15 amino acids.

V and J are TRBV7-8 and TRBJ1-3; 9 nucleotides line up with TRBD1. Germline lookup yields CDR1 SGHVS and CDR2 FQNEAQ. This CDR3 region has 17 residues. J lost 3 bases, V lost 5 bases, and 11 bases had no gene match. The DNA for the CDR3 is TGTGCCAGCAGCCCGCTAAGGGACAGGGTGAATGGAAACACCATATATTTT. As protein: CASSPLRDRVNGNTIYF.

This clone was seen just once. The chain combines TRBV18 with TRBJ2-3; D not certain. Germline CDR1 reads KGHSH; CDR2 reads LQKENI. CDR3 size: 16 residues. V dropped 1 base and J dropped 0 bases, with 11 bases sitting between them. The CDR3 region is CASSPRTQSSTDTQYF. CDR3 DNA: TGTGCCAGCTCACCACGTACCCAGAGTAGCACAGATACGCAGTATTTT.

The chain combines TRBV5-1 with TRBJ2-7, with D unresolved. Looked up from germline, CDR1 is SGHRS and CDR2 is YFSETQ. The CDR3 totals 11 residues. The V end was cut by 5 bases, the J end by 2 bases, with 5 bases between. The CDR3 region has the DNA TGCGCCAGCAGTTCCGCCTACGAGCAGTACTTC. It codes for CASSSAYEQYF. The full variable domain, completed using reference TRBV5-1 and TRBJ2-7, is KAGVTQTPRYLIKTRGQQVTLSCSPISGHRSVSWYQQTPGQGLQFLFEYFSETQRNKGNFPGRFSGRQFSNSRSEMNVSTLELGDSALYLCASSSAYEQYFGPGTRLTVT.

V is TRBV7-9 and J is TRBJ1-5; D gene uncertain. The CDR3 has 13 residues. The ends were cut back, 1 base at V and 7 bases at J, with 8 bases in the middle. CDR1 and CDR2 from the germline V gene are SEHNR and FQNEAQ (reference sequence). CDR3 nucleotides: TGTGCCAGCAGCTTAGGGGGAGGCCAGCCCCAGCATTTT. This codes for CASSLGGGQPQHF.

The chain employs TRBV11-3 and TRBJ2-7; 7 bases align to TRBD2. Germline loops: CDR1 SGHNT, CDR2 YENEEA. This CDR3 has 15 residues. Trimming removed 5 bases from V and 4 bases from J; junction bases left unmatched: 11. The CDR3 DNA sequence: TGTGCCAGCAGCCCCTCCGGGGCGCGGGAGTACGAGCAGTACTTC. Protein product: CASSPSGAREYEQYF.

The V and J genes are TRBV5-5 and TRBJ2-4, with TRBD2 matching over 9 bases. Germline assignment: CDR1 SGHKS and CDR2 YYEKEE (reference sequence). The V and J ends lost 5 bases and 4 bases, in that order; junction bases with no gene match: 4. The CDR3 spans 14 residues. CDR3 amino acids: CASRFSGGKNIQYF. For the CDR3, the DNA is TGTGCCAGCAGGTTTAGCGGGGGAAAAAACATTCAGTACTTC. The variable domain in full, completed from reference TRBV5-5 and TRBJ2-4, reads DAGVTQSPTHLIKTRGQQVTLRCSPISGHKSVSWYQQVLGQGPQFIFQYYEKEERGRGNFPDRFSARQFPNYSSELNVNALLLGDSALYLCASRFSGGKNIQYFGAGTRLSVL.

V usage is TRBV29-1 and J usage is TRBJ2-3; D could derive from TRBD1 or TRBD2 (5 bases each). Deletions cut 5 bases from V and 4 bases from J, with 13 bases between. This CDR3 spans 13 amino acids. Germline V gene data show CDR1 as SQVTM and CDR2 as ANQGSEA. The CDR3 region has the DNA TGCAGCGTTACGAGAGGGGCCCCAGATACGCAGTATTTT. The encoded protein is CSVTRGAPDTQYF.

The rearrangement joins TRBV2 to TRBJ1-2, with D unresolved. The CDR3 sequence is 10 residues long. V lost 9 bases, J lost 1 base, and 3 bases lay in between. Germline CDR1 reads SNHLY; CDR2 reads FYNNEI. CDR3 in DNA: TGTGCCAGAGATAACTATGGCTACACCTTC. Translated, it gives CARDNYGYTF.

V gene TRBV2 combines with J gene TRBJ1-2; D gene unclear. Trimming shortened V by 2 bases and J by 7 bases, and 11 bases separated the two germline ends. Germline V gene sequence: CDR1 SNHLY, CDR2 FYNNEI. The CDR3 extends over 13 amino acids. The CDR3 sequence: CASSEMAAGGYTF. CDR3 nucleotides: TGTGCCAGCAGTGAAATGGCGGCGGGTGGCTACACCTTC.

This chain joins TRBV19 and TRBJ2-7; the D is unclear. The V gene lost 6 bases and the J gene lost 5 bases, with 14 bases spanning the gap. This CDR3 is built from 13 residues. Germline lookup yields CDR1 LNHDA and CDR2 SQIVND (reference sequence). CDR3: CASSPPFSHEQYF. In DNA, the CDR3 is TGTGCCAGTAGCCCGCCCTTTTCTCACGAGCAGTACTTC.

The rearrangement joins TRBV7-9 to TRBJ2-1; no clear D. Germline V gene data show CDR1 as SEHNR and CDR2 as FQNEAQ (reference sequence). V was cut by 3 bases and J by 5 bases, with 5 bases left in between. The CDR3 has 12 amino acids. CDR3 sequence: CASSLLDNEQFF. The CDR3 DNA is TGTGCCAGCAGCTTGCTCGACAATGAGCAGTTCTTC.

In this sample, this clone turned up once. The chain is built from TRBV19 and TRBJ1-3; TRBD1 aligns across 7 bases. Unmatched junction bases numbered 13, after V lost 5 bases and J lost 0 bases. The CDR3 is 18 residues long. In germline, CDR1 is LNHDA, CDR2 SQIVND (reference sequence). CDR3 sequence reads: CASSDREFKSSSGNTIYF. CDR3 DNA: TGTGCCAGTAGTGACAGGGAATTTAAATCTTCCTCTGGAAACACCATATATTTT.

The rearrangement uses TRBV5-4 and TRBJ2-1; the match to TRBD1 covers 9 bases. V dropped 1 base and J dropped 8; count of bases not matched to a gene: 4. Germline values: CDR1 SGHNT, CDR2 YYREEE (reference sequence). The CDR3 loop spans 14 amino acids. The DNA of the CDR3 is TGTGCCAGCAGCTTGCCACAGGGGGCGGATGAGCAGTTCTTC. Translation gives CASSLPQGADEQFF.

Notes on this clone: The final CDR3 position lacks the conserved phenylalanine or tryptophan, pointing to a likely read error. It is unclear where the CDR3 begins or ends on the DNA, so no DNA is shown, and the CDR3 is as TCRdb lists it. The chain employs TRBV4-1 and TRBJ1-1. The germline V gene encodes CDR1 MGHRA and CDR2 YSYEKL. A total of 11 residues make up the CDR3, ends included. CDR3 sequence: CASSPPLRTPL.

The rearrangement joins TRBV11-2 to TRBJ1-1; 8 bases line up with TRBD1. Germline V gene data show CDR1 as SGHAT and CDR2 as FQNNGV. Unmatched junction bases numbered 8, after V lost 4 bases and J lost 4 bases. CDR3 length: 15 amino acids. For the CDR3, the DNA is TGTGCCAGCAGCTCGCGGGGACAGGCGGGCACTGAAGCTTTCTTT. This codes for CASSSRGQAGTEAFF.